The next 21 T cell receptor beta chains were all read from a single sample in a study of T cell responses to AZD1222 COVID-19 vaccine. Repertoires were generated with immunoSEQ multiplex PCR, while TCRdb's copy carries only in-frame clones and drops some. The repertoire consists of under 130,000 clones, with roughly 85% occurring once and the leading ten covering 2% to 3%. The sample consisted of peripheral blood, taken 28 days after the second AZD1222 dose. All receptors come from an adult who received the AZD1222 COVID-19 vaccine.

This sequence joins TRBV6-1 and TRBJ2-7; D is possibly TRBD1 (6 bases). The germline V and J ends were trimmed by 1 base and 0 bases, with 13 bases remaining between them. CDR1 and CDR2 from the germline V gene are MNHNS and SASEGT. There are 16 residues in the CDR3. This CDR3 reads CASSEDGTRFSYEQYF. In DNA form, the CDR3 reads TGTGCCAGCAGTGAAGATGGGACAAGATTCTCCTACGAGCAGTACTTC.

The J gene is TRBJ1-1, the V gene TRBV15; D might be TRBD1 (5 bases). This CDR3 has 13 residues. The germline V and J ends were trimmed by 0 bases and 6 bases, with 8 bases remaining between them. Germline CDR1 is LNHNV and CDR2 is YYDKDF (reference sequence). CDR3 nucleotides: TGTGCCACCAGCAGAGAGGGGGGGTCTGAAGCTTTCTTT. Residues: CATSREGGSEAFF.

The chain has TRBV4-3 and TRBJ1-1, with D possibly TRBD1 on 5 matching bases. The germline V and J ends were trimmed by 2 bases and 4 bases, with 8 bases remaining between them. Germline-derived CDR1 and CDR2 are LGHNA and YSLEER. The CDR3 spans 13 residues. This CDR3 is CASSQIGATEAFF. The CDR3, as DNA: TGCGCCAGCAGCCAAATCGGGGCCACTGAAGCTTTCTTT.

The chain is built from TRBV18 and TRBJ2-7; the D gene is possibly TRBD1 (6 bases). Germline loops: CDR1 KGHSH, CDR2 LQKENI. The V end was cut by 2 bases, the J end by 9 bases, with 20 bases between. The CDR3 sequence is 15 residues long. CDR3 coding DNA: TGTGCCAGCTCACCAACAGGGCTCCCCAGGACCGCGCAGTACTTC. Its translation is CASSPTGLPRTAQYF.

The rearrangement links TRBV5-8 to TRBJ1-1, with D possibly being TRBD1 (6 bases). Deletions cut 0 bases from V and 5 bases from J, with 11 bases between. The germline CDR1 and CDR2 sequences are SGHTS and YDEGEE. The CDR3 spans 14 residues. As DNA, the CDR3 is TGTGCCAGCAGCTTGGTCACAGGGATGACTGAAGCTTTCTTT. Amino acid sequence: CASSLVTGMTEAFF.

This chain links TRBV6-1 with TRBJ2-7; no clear D gene. Germline CDR1 and CDR2: MNHNS and SASEGT. The V end lost 4 bases, the J end lost 4 bases, and 20 bases lay between the germline ends. The CDR3 covers 16 residues. Here the CDR3 reads CASSALTALEVYEQYF. CDR3 nucleotides: TGTGCCAGCAGTGCTCTGACGGCGCTAGAGGTATACGAGCAGTACTTC.

The CDR3: CASSLSSYEQYF. CDR3 in DNA: TGTGCCAGCAGCCTAAGCTCCTACGAGCAGTACTTC. V usage is TRBV7-2 and J usage is TRBJ2-7, with no clear D. Germline V CDR1 and CDR2: SGHTA, FQGNSA. The germline V and J ends were trimmed by 5 bases and 0 bases, with 5 bases remaining between them. This CDR3 is built from 12 residues.

This chain links TRBV9 with TRBJ2-3; D is possibly TRBD1 or TRBD2 (5 bases each). The CDR3 spans 17 residues. With 4 bases removed from V and 0 bases from J, the gap between germline ends came to 18 bases. From germline, CDR1 is SGDLS and CDR2 YYNGEE. The CDR3 region is CASSPTIWGLSTDTQYF. DNA for the CDR3: TGTGCCAGCAGCCCCACTATATGGGGGTTAAGCACAGATACGCAGTATTTT.

This chain joins TRBV24-1 and TRBJ2-1; 10 nucleotides line up with TRBD1. Germline values: CDR1 KGHDR, CDR2 SFDVKD. Germline trimming cut 2 bases from V and 0 bases from J; bases unmatched to any gene: 12. The CDR3 runs 20 residues. CDR3 residues: CATSDSSGTGARGSYNEQFF. Written as DNA, the CDR3 is TGTGCCACCAGTGATTCGTCCGGGACAGGGGCTAGGGGCTCCTACAATGAGCAGTTCTTC.

This clone was counted between two and nine times. The chain combines TRBV9 with TRBJ1-6; D is perhaps TRBD1 (6 bases). CDR3 length equals 15 residues. Trimming pared 0 bases from V and 7 bases from J, leaving 11 bases between. Germline loops: CDR1 SGDLS, CDR2 YYNGEE. The CDR3 sequence is CASSVDGGGNSPLHF. The CDR3 coding sequence is TGTGCCAGCAGCGTAGATGGAGGGGGAAATTCACCCCTCCACTTT.

The rearrangement uses TRBV2 and TRBJ1-1, with 8 bases identical to TRBD1. V lost 7 bases to trimming and J lost 1 base; unmatched junction nucleotides: 23. Germline V CDR1 and CDR2: SNHLY, FYNNEI. The CDR3 is made up of 20 amino acids. The CDR3 bases are TGTGCCAGCATCGCACCGGTAGAGGGGACAGGTCGACGGGGGAACACTGAAGCTTTCTTT. Translated: CASIAPVEGTGRRGNTEAFF.

The chain couples TRBV9 to TRBJ1-1; 7 nucleotides align to TRBD1. The ends lost 3 bases at V and 4 bases at J; junction bases unmatched: 12. CDR1 is SGDLS and CDR2 is YYNGEE in the germline V gene. CDR3 size: 16 residues. The CDR3 is CASSGRQGAFSTEAFF. The CDR3 nucleotides are TGTGCCAGCAGCGGTCGACAGGGTGCTTTTTCCACTGAAGCTTTCTTT.

In nucleotides, the CDR3 is TGCGCCAGCAGCTGGGGACAGGGGATTGACACTGAAGCTTTCTTT. Its translation: CASSWGQGIDTEAFF. V usage is TRBV5-1 and J usage is TRBJ1-1, with TRBD1 matching over 10 bases. Germline CDR1 reads SGHRS; CDR2 reads YFSETQ. V dropped 3 bases and J dropped 3; count of bases not matched to a gene: 5. The CDR3 has 15 residues.

V and J are TRBV25-1 and TRBJ2-7, with 8 positions matching TRBD2. CDR3 length equals 14 residues. The trim removed 4 bases at V and 2 bases at J, leaving 4 bases unmatched. The germline gives CDR1 MGHDK, CDR2 SYGVNS. CDR3 coding DNA: TGTGCCAGCAGTGGGACTAGCTCACCCTACGAGCAGTACTTC. Translated, it gives CASSGTSSPYEQYF.

The sample holds a few counts of this clone. The gene calls are TRBV5-8 and TRBJ2-1, with 10 bases fitting TRBD2. Germline V gene lookup returns CDR1 SGHTS and CDR2 YDEGEE. Trimming cost V 4 bases and J 5 bases; bases outside gene matches: 18. The CDR3 is 19 residues long. The CDR3 DNA sequence: TGTGCCAGCAGCCCGAAGGGGCGGGCTAGCGGGAGTATTCACAATGAGCAGTTCTTC. Translated, it gives CASSPKGRASGSIHNEQFF. Using reference TRBV5-8 and TRBJ2-1 for the parts outside the CDR3, the full variable domain is EAGVTQSPTHLIKTRGQQATLRCSPISGHTSVYWYQQALGLGLQFLLWYDEGEERNRGNFPPRFSGRQFPNYSSELNVNALELEDSALYLCASSPKGRASGSIHNEQFFGPGTRLTVL.

The rearrangement uses TRBV5-6 and TRBJ2-7, with a tentative D call TRBD1 (6 bases). This CDR3 has 14 amino acids. Trimming stripped 4 bases from V and 8 bases from J, with 19 bases between. The V gene's germline CDR1 is SGHDT and CDR2 YYEEEE. CDR3 protein: CASSPGVGRRQQYF. CDR3 nucleotides: TGTGCCAGCAGCCCAGGGGTAGGGAGAAGACAGCAGTACTTC.

This rearrangement joins TRBV6-5 to TRBJ2-7, with 8 bases lining up with TRBD1. The CDR3 contains 15 residues. Per the germline V gene, CDR1 is MNHEY and CDR2 is SVGAGI. Losses at the gene ends were 6 bases for V and 5 bases for J; bases not matched to a gene: 12. This CDR3 is CASSRQGNSAHEQYF. The CDR3 nucleotides are TGTGCCAGCAGCAGACAGGGGAATTCCGCCCACGAGCAGTACTTC.

V usage is TRBV9 and J usage is TRBJ2-5, with D possibly TRBD2 on 6 matching bases. V was shortened by 3 bases and J by 1 base, with 16 bases between the two germline ends. Germline CDR1 and CDR2: SGDLS and YYNGEE. CDR3 length: 16 amino acids. The CDR3 reads CASSGSYAGSQETQYF. CDR3 in DNA: TGTGCCAGCAGCGGGTCTTATGCGGGAAGCCAAGAGACCCAGTACTTC.

The J gene is TRBJ2-4, the V gene TRBV7-9, with TRBD1 matching over 7 bases. The length of the CDR3 is 18 residues. V was clipped by 4 bases and J by 0 bases; unmatched bases: 12. From germline, CDR1 is SEHNR and CDR2 FQNEAQ (reference sequence). The CDR3 reads CASSSEKDRASAKNIQYF. DNA of the CDR3: TGTGCCAGCAGCTCAGAGAAAGACAGGGCCTCAGCCAAAAACATTCAGTACTTC.

This rearrangement joins TRBV29-1 to TRBJ2-7; a possible D gene is TRBD2 (6 bases). Germline lookup yields CDR1 SQVTM and CDR2 ANQGSEA. V dropped 6 bases and J dropped 0 bases, with 15 bases sitting between them. This CDR3 is built from 14 residues. This CDR3 reads CSVQHGGASYEQYF. CDR3 coding DNA: TGCAGCGTCCAACATGGCGGGGCCTCCTACGAGCAGTACTTC.

The gene calls are TRBV9 and TRBJ1-3; the match to TRBD1 covers 9 bases. Trimming removed 4 bases from V and 2 bases from J; junction bases left unmatched: 4. CDR3 length: 15 amino acids. The germline CDR1 and CDR2 sequences are SGDLS and YYNGEE. The CDR3 coding sequence is TGTGCCAGCAGCCCGCGACAGGGGGCTGGAAACACCATATATTTT. Translating gives CASSPRQGAGNTIYF.